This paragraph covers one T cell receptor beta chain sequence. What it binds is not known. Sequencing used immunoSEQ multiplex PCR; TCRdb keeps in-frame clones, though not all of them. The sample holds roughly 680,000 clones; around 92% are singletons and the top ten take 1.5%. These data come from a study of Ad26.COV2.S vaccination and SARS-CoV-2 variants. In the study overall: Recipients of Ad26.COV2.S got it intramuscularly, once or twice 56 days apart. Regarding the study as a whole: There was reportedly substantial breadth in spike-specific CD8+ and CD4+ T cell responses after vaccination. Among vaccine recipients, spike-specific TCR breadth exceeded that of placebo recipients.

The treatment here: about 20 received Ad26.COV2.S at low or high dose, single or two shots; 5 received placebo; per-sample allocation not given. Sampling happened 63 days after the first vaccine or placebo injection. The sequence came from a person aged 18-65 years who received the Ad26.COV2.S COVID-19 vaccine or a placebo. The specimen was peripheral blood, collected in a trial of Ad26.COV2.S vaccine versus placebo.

The DNA for the CDR3 is TGCGCCAGCAGCTTGGGTACTAGCGGGAGGCCCGGCCTAAGCTACGAGCAGTACTTC. It is translated as CASSLGTSGRPGLSYEQYF. The chain carries TRBV10-1 and TRBJ2-7; 12 nucleotides line up with TRBD2. With 6 bases clipped from V and 3 bases from J, the junction kept 18 bases outside the gene matches. The CDR3 runs 19 residues. Germline CDR1 reads WNHNN; CDR2 reads SYGVQD (reference sequence).